These 10 T cell receptor beta chains originate from one sample sequenced in a study of tumor-infiltrating lymphocytes in primary liver carcinoma. With a constant-region primer, TCR beta cDNA was made from around 520 ng of total RNA. Slightly modified ARM-PCR served as the procedure for the TCR beta libraries. These libraries came from three rounds of nested multiplex PCR. Forward primers for TRBV1-TRBV30 and a C-beta reverse primer served the first two PCR rounds, at roughly 10 cycles each. TCRdb fed the multiplex PCR reads into MiXCR, producing one record per CDR3 protein. This sample has 330,000 or so distinct CDR3 sequences; less than 70% occur once, and the top ten carry about 6.5%. Blood RNA was derived from unsorted whole blood, and germline DNA was extracted too. The material sequenced was peripheral blood. The receptor source for this set is a man aged 40-50 years with primary liver carcinoma and hepatitis B virus infection.

This clonotype has more than one count but fewer than ten. V is TRBV5-5 and J is TRBJ2-2; D not resolved. V lost 0 bases and J lost 3, with 12 bases in between. Germline loops: CDR1 SGHKS, CDR2 YYEKEE (reference sequence). The CDR3 is 16 residues long. CDR3: CASSLGVHADTGELFF. In nucleotides, the CDR3 is TGTGCCAGCAGCTTGGGCGTCCATGCCGACACCGGGGAGCTGTTTTTT.

The V gene is TRBV10-2, the J gene TRBJ2-7, with TRBD2 matching 7 bases. Trimming removed 2 bases from V and 1 base from J; junction bases left unmatched: 14. The CDR3 sequence is 18 residues long. Germline V gene data show CDR1 as WSHSY and CDR2 as SAAADI. The DNA of the CDR3 is TGCGCCAGCAGTGAGAGCGGCGGGAGAATTCGATCGTCCTACGAGCAGTACTTC. This encodes CASSESGGRIRSSYEQYF.

With respect to this clonotype: With a much larger clone just one base away, this may be a read error. The chain has TRBV12-3 or TRBV12-4 and TRBJ2-1; D remains unclear. The CDR3 has 16 amino acids. The CDR3 here is CAGSLESDWPYNEQFF. CDR3 in DNA: TGTGCCGGCAGTTTAGAGTCGGATTGGCCTTACAATGAGCAGTTCTTC.

With respect to this clonotype: One end of the junction fails to match germline, which may point to a read error. The chain combines TRBV4-1 with TRBJ2-2; TRBD1 aligns across 10 bases. The CDR3 contains 16 residues. Germline V gene sequence: CDR1 MGHRA, CDR2 YSYEKL. DNA for the CDR3: TGCGCCAGCATCGATCTGGACAGGGGGTTAACCGGGGAGCTCTTTTTC. It yields the protein CASIDLDRGLTGELFF.

This clonotype was picked up one time. As the CDR3 is not closed by the conserved phenylalanine or tryptophan, this likely results from a read error. Because the CDR3's place on the DNA is in doubt, the DNA is left out and the CDR3 is given as listed by TCRdb. The chain carries TRBV4-3 and TRBJ2-2. Germline V lookup: CDR1 LGHNA, CDR2 YSLEER. The CDR3 spans 14 amino acids, including both terminal residues. The CDR3 spells CASSRSGRPGELLS.

Concerning this clonotype itself: This sequence may be a read error, since a much larger clone differs from it by one base. The rearrangement links TRBV6-6 to TRBJ2-7; no clear D gene. The CDR3 is made up of 14 amino acids. The germline V and J ends were trimmed by 0 bases and 2 bases, with 8 bases remaining between them. Germline V gene lookup returns CDR1 MNHNY and CDR2 SVGAGI (reference sequence). Here the CDR3 reads CASSYSEETYEQYF. In DNA form, the CDR3 reads TGTGCCAGCAGTTACTCCGAGGAAACCTACGAGCAGTACTTC.

Many counts were recorded for this clonotype. This CDR3 is CASDTGGANKNIQYF. CDR3 sequence (DNA): TGTGCCAGCGATACAGGGGGCGCAAACAAAAACATTCAGTACTTC. The rearrangement uses TRBV6-1 and TRBJ2-4; 9 nucleotides align to TRBD1. This CDR3 comprises 15 residues. With V trimmed by 8 bases and J by 3 bases, 8 bases remained unmatched. Germline CDR1 and CDR2: MNHNS and SASEGT.

Of note for this clonotype: With a much larger clone just one base away, this may be a read error. The V gene is TRBV13, the J gene TRBJ2-7; 14 bases are shared with TRBD2. CDR3 size: 16 residues. The germline CDR1 and CDR2 sequences are PRHDT and FYEKMQ (reference sequence). The CDR3 spells CASSKRRLAGGAEQHF. The CDR3 coding sequence is TGTGCCAGCAGCAAACGGCGACTAGCGGGAGGGGCCGAGCAGCACTTC.

Points on this clonotype: An end of the junction does not agree with germline; a read error may underlie this. The V gene is TRBV5-6, the J gene TRBJ2-5; D is ambiguous. This CDR3 is 14 amino acids long. Germline CDR1 SGHDT, CDR2 YYEEEE. The CDR3 loop reads CASSSLNREESQYF. CDR3 bases: TGTGCCAGCAGCTCCTTGAATAGGGAAGAGTCCCAGTACTTC.

In regard to this clonotype: Its ends do not fully match the called genes, so a read error is possible. The chain has TRBV6-1 and TRBJ2-4; D is perhaps TRBD2 (5 bases). The CDR3 is 13 amino acids. Looked up from germline, CDR1 is MNHNS and CDR2 is SASEGT. The CDR3 is CANSTSLGNIHYF. The CDR3 coding sequence is TGTGCCAACAGTACATCCCTCGGGAACATTCACTACTTC.